The following is a T cell receptor (beta chain) sequence with its context. Its antigen is unidentified. This entry comes from a study of CD8+ T cells in alopecia areata. Study-wide findings and caveats: Links between baseline CD8+ expansion and response need larger treated cohorts. On tofacitinib, scalp clonality and expanded CD8+ clones among top 100 fell significantly.

Treatment in this sample: oral pan-JAK inhibitor, 5-10 mg twice daily. Sampling of alopecia areata patients yielded lesional scalp punch biopsies as well as peripheral blood. As the sequencing template, cDNA was produced by extracting RNA and reverse transcribing it. Clones were read by immunoSEQ multiplex PCR, and TCRdb kept only the in-frame ones, dropping some. The data hold around 100,000 clones, with under 60% observed a single time. Between the trimmed V and J ends, which lost 5 bases and 4 bases, there was a span of 10 bases. This CDR3 has 13 amino acids. Germline CDR1 reads SEHNR; CDR2 reads FQNEAQ (reference sequence).

The sequence was collected from a human donor with alopecia areata. The material sequenced was CD8+ T cells sorted from blood, taken at week 24, from a patient treated with tofacitinib. The rearrangement uses TRBV7-9 and TRBJ2-3; D gene unclear. The CDR3 is CASSTQQADTQYF. The CDR3 nucleotides are TGTGCCAGCAGCACACAGCAGGCAGATACGCAGTATTTT. Drawing the rest from reference TRBV7-9 and TRBJ2-3, the complete variable domain is DTGVSQNPRHKITKRGQNVTFRCDPISEHNRLYWYRQTLGQGPEFLTYFQNEAQLEKSRLLSDRFSAERPKGSFSTLEIQRTEQGDSAMYLCASSTQQADTQYFGPGTRLTVL.